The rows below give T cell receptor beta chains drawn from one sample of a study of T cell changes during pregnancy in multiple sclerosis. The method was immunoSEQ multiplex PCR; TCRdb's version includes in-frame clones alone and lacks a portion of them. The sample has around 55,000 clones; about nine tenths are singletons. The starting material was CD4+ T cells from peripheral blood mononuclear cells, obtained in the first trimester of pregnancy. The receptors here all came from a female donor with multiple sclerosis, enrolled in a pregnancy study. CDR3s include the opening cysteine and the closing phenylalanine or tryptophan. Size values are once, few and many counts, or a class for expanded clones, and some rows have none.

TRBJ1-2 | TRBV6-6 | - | CASRHRETNYGYTF
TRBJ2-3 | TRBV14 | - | CASSQDPLTDTQYF
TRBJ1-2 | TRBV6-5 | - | CASSYQGRTNYGYTF
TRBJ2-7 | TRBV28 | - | CASSRRDMSYEQYF
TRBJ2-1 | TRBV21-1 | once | CASEGTSGNRSYNEQFF
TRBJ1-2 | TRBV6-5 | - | CASSYSQGGNYGYTF
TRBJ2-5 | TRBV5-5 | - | CASSQRRGVSGRAQETQYF
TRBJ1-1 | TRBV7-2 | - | CASSQTLDRHTEAFF
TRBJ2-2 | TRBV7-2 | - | CASSLRVAGGRGGELFF
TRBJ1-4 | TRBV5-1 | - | CASSLVGQGEKLFF
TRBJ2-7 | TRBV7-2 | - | CASSFAGASTYEQYF
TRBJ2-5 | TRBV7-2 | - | CASSLQGVREEAQYF
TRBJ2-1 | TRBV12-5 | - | CASGLYGGEGFEQFF
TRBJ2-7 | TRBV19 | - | CASSSRGSLSYEQYF
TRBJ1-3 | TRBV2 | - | CASSEEGANGNTIYF
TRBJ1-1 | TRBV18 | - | CASSPRTDTEAFF
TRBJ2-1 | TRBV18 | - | CASSPRLSSYNEQFF
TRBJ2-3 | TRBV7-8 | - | CASSFRDKTDTQYF
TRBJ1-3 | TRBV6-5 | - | CASSLNRLSSGNTIYF
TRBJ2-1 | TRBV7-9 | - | CASGRGSSYNEQFF
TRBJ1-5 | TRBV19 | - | CASSKDRWNQPQHF
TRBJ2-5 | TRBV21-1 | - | CASSKLPRDGTQYF
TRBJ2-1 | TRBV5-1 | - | CASSFSGGRYNEQFF
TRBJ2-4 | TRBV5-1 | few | CASSAGTSGRAGDIQYF
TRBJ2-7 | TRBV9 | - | CASSPAVGAYEQYF
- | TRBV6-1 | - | CASSDRTGRYEQYF
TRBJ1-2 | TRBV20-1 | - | CSATQGRGYTF
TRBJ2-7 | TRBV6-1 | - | CASSALRANEQYF
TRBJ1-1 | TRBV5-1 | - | CASSRGGGDGTEAFF
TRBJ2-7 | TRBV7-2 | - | CASSQAGGLTYEQYF
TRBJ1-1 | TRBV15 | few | CATSRGLGGARTEAFF
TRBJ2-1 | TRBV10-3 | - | CAISASTSGVDEQFF
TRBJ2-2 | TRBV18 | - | CASSRSEGTGELFF